This is a list of T cell receptor beta chains from one sample in a study of post-analysis software for immune sequencing data. Via MiXCR, TCRdb re-called the PCR reads, giving one row per CDR3 protein. The sample includes about 500,000 distinct CDR3 sequences, roughly 45% of them seen just once. The sequencing input was blood. These receptor sequences come from a girl under 18 with multiple sclerosis. Both conserved end residues are trimmed from each CDR3.

V gene	J gene	CDR3 protein
TRBV3-1	TRBJ2-3	ASSPFGGGPDTQY
TRBV5-1	TRBJ2-7	ASTGEGFYEQY
TRBV27	TRBJ2-1	ASSPRDGGSYNEQF
TRBV27	TRBJ1-5	ASSPGTAYNQPQH
TRBV7-2	TRBJ2-7	ASSLGLAGTSYEQY
TRBV4-1	TRBJ2-1	ASSQEPGREQF
TRBV6-5	TRBJ1-1	ASNPGQVNTEAF
TRBV20-1	-	SALMKTQY
TRBV5-1	TRBJ2-2	ASSLEGSYTGELF
TRBV3-1	TRBJ2-3	ASSRFSGTDTDTQY
TRBV28	TRBJ2-5	VPGTADQETQY